This T cell receptor (beta chain) appears in the sequencing data of a study of patients and donors after allogeneic stem cell transplantation. MiXCR, applied by TCRdb to the RT-PCR reads, yields one record per CDR3 protein. This table has some 880,000 distinct CDR3 sequences, more than 15% appearing once. The ends were cut back, 4 bases at V and 2 bases at J, with 14 bases in the middle. The CDR3 spans 16 residues. Germline V gene lookup returns CDR1 MDHEN and CDR2 SYDVKM. This clonotype was obtained from a human donor who was either an allogeneic HSCT recipient or a stem cell or donor lymphocyte infusion donor (not recorded which). It is not recorded whose cells these are; they may come from a transplant donor. The rearrangement links TRBV28 to TRBJ2-2; D gene ambiguous. The sample taken for sequencing was blood, either unsorted or a sorted T cell fraction (not recorded which). The CDR3 spells CASSSGARPNTGELFF. CDR3 coding DNA: TGTGCCAGCAGTTCCGGTGCACGACCCAACACCGGGGAGCTGTTTTTT.